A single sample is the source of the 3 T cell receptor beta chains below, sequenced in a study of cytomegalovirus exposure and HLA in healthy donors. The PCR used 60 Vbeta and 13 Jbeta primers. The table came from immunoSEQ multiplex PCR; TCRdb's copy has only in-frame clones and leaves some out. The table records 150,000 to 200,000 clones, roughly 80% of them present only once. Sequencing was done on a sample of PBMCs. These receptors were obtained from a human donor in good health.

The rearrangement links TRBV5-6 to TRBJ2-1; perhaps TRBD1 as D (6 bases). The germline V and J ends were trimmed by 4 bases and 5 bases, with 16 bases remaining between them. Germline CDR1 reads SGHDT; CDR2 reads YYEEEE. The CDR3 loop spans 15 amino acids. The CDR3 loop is CASSQWTVEDNEQFF. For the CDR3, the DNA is TGTGCCAGCAGCCAATGGACAGTTGAAGACAATGAGCAGTTCTTC.

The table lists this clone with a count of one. CDR3 nucleotide sequence: TGTGCCAGCAGCTCCGGGACAGGGAGCTCCTATAATTCACCCCTCCACTTT. Translated, it gives CASSSGTGSSYNSPLHF. The chain recombines TRBV5-4 with TRBJ1-6; 9 bases map to TRBD1. Trimming removed 3 bases from V and 0 bases from J; junction bases left unmatched: 4. Germline loops: CDR1 SGHNT, CDR2 YYREEE (reference sequence). This CDR3 spans 17 amino acids.

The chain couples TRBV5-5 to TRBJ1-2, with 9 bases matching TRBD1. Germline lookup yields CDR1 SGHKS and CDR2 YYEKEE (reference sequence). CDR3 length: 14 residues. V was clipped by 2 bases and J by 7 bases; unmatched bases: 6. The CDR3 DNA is TGTGCCAGCAGCTTAGCGGGACAGGGAACTGGCTACACCTTC. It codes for CASSLAGQGTGYTF.